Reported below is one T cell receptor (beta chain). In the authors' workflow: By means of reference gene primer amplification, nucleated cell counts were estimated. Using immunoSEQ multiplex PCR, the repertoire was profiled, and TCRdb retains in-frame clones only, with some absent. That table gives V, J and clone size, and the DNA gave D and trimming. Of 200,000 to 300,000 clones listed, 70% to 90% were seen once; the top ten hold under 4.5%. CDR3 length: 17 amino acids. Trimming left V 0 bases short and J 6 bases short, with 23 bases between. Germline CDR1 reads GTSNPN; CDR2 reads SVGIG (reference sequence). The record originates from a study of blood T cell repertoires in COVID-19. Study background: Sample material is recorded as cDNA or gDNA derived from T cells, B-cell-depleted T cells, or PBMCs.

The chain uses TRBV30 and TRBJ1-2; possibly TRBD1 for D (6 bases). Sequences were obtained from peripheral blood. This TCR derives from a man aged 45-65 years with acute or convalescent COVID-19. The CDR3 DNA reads TGTGCCTGGAGTGTTTCCTTGGTTGTGGGGGCCGGACATGGCTACACCTTC. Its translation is CAWSVSLVVGAGHGYTF.